One and the same sample provided the 22 T cell receptor beta chains below, sequenced in a study of cytomegalovirus exposure and HLA in healthy donors. The data were produced by immunoSEQ multiplex PCR, yet TCRdb's version contains in-frame clones alone and is incomplete. The sample shows 250,000 to 350,000 clones, approximately 88% of them seen only once. What was sequenced was PBMCs. These receptors all stem from a man aged 30-40 years in good health and CMV-seronegative.

In this sample, this clone turned up a few times. The V gene is TRBV5-5, the J gene TRBJ2-7; 10 bases align to TRBD1. V dropped 6 bases and J dropped 1; count of bases not matched to a gene: 7. The germline CDR1 and CDR2 sequences are SGHKS and YYEKEE (reference sequence). This CDR3 comprises 15 residues. The CDR3 spells CASTRDRGLSYEQYF. CDR3 coding DNA: TGTGCCAGCACCCGGGACAGGGGCCTTTCCTACGAGCAGTACTTC.

The chain recombines TRBV9 with TRBJ2-7; a weak D match, TRBD1 (5 bases). Germline CDR1 SGDLS, CDR2 YYNGEE. The CDR3 consists of 14 residues. The ends were cut back, 3 bases at V and 2 bases at J, with 12 bases in the middle. The CDR3 reads CASSARQYPYEQYF. CDR3 nucleotide sequence: TGTGCCAGCAGCGCTCGACAGTATCCCTACGAGCAGTACTTC. The full variable domain, with the rest looked up from reference TRBV9 and TRBJ2-7, is DSGVTQTPKHLITATGQRVTLRCSPRSGDLSVYWYQQSLDQGLQFLIQYYNGEERAKGNILERFSAQQFPDLHSELNLSSLELGDSALYFCASSARQYPYEQYFGPGTRLTVT.

This clone was detected once. This chain links TRBV4-1 with TRBJ2-3, with 8 positions matching TRBD2. Germline CDR1 is MGHRA and CDR2 is YSYEKL. This CDR3 has 17 amino acids. The ends lost 8 bases at V and 0 bases at J; junction bases unmatched: 13. CDR3 protein: CASGDRGGFVSTDTQYF. CDR3 sequence (DNA): TGCGCCAGCGGGGACCGGGGGGGATTTGTTAGCACAGATACGCAGTATTTT.

The CDR3 region has the DNA TGTGCCAGCAGACCTCCAGGGGCCCCAAATTCACCCCTCCACTTT. Protein sequence: CASRPPGAPNSPLHF. V is TRBV6-5 and J is TRBJ1-6, with D possibly matching TRBD1 (6 bases). The V gene lost 6 bases and the J gene lost 7 bases, with 16 bases spanning the gap. Per the germline V gene, CDR1 is MNHEY and CDR2 is SVGAGI. The CDR3 extends over 15 amino acids.

This chain links TRBV4-1 with TRBJ2-7; 7 bases line up with TRBD1. J gave up 3 bases and V 4 bases, and 12 bases lay outside the gene matches. CDR1 is MGHRA and CDR2 is YSYEKL in the germline V gene. This CDR3 has 16 amino acids. In DNA form, the CDR3 reads TGCGCCAGCAGCCTCGAACGGACAGGTGGATTCTACGAGCAGTACTTC. Its protein is CASSLERTGGFYEQYF.

The J gene is TRBJ2-3, the V gene TRBV10-1; maybe TRBD2 (6 bases). The length of the CDR3 is 13 residues. The V gene lost 6 bases and the J gene lost 7 bases, with 14 bases spanning the gap. Germline CDR1 reads WNHNN; CDR2 reads SYGVQD (reference sequence). CDR3 nucleotides: TGCGCCAGCAGGCCTCGGGCGGGACATACGCAGTATTTT. It codes for CASRPRAGHTQYF.

For the CDR3, the DNA is TGTGCCAGCCGGACAGAGGGGGCGAGAGAAAAACTGTTTTTT. Amino acid sequence: CASRTEGAREKLFF. The chain is built from TRBV25-1 and TRBJ1-4, with 7 bases lining up with TRBD1. Losses at the gene ends were 8 bases for V and 8 bases for J; bases not matched to a gene: 11. This CDR3 has 14 residues. CDR1 is MGHDK, CDR2 SYGVNS, per germline.

CDR3 loop: CASSPSGGAYNEQFF. DNA of the CDR3: TGTGCCAGTAGTCCTAGCGGGGGGGCCTACAATGAGCAGTTCTTC. The chain joins TRBV19 to TRBJ2-1, with 12 bases that match TRBD2. This CDR3 is 15 amino acids long. CDR1 is LNHDA and CDR2 is SQIVND in the germline V gene (reference sequence). V trimming: 5 bases; J trimming: 2 bases; junction bases outside the gene matches: 1.

This clone turned up a few times. The chain employs TRBV5-1 and TRBJ1-6; 10 bases align to TRBD1. This CDR3 spans 17 amino acids. Trimming took 4 bases from V and 10 from J; bases not matched to a gene: 14. The V gene's germline CDR1 is SGHRS and CDR2 YFSETQ. CDR3 residues: CASSEGTGVSPVSPLHF. The CDR3, as DNA: TGCGCCAGCAGCGAGGGGACAGGGGTGTCCCCCGTCTCACCCCTCCACTTT.

Here the CDR3 DNA reads TGTGCCATCAGGGGACAGGTGAACACTGAAGCTTTCTTT. This encodes CAIRGQVNTEAFF. V is TRBV10-3 and J is TRBJ1-1, with 8 bases that match TRBD1. The V gene's germline CDR1 is ENHRY and CDR2 SYGVKD. V was clipped by 6 bases and J by 0 bases; unmatched bases: 0. The CDR3 contains 13 residues.

The CDR3, as DNA: TGTGCCAGCAGCTCTAGCGTTAGCACAGATACGCAGTATTTT. It yields the protein CASSSSVSTDTQYF. The V and J genes are TRBV6-6 and TRBJ2-3; possible D gene TRBD2, 6 bases. This CDR3 has 14 residues. V was pared by 6 bases and J by 0 bases, with 10 bases between. Germline-derived CDR1 and CDR2 are MNHNY and SVGAGI (reference sequence).

This rearrangement joins TRBV18 to TRBJ1-6; D ambiguous. Germline values: CDR1 KGHSH, CDR2 LQKENI. Deletions cut 2 bases from V and 5 bases from J, with 19 bases between. There are 18 residues in the CDR3. CDR3 residues: CASSPAWVGGLDNSPLHF. CDR3 DNA sequence: TGTGCCAGCTCACCAGCGTGGGTAGGAGGGTTGGATAATTCACCCCTCCACTTT.

The chain is built from TRBV2 and TRBJ1-4; 9 nucleotides align to TRBD1. Germline values: CDR1 SNHLY, CDR2 FYNNEI. CDR3 length: 15 residues. V trimming: 5 bases; J trimming: 7 bases; junction bases outside the gene matches: 8. The CDR3 region is CASSKMGQGREKLFF. The DNA for the CDR3 is TGTGCCAGCAGTAAAATGGGACAGGGTCGTGAAAAACTGTTTTTT.

The chain carries TRBV15 and TRBJ1-2; D is unclear. V was shortened by 3 bases and J by 2 bases, with 19 bases between the two germline ends. Germline V CDR1 and CDR2: LNHNV, YYDKDF (reference sequence). The CDR3 extends over 17 amino acids. Here the CDR3 reads CATSSSGITAHNYGYTF. DNA of the CDR3: TGTGCCACCAGCAGTTCAGGTATAACAGCTCACAACTATGGCTACACCTTC. The whole variable domain, remainder taken from reference TRBV15 and TRBJ1-2, is DAMVIQNPRYQVTQFGKPVTLSCSQTLNHNVMYWYQQKSSQAPKLLFHYYDKDFNNEADTPDNFQSRRPNTSFCFLDIRSPGLGDTAMYLCATSSSGITAHNYGYTFGSGTRLTVV.

The genes are TRBV6-1 and TRBJ2-7, with 8 nucleotides matching TRBD1. J was trimmed by 0 bases and V by 11 bases; bases with no gene match: 3. Germline CDR1 is MNHNS and CDR2 is SASEGT. The CDR3 consists of 12 residues. The CDR3 coding sequence is TGTGCCGGGGGACAGGCCTCCTACGAGCAGTACTTC. Translating it yields CAGGQASYEQYF.

This rearrangement joins TRBV10-2 to TRBJ2-7; TRBD2 aligns across 11 bases. The V gene's germline CDR1 is WSHSY and CDR2 SAAADI. The CDR3 sequence is 13 residues long. V dropped 6 bases and J dropped 6; count of bases not matched to a gene: 4. The CDR3 coding sequence is TGCGCCAGCAGGGTGACTAGCGGGGTCGAGCAGTACTTC. This codes for CASRVTSGVEQYF.

This clone appeared once. Here the CDR3 reads CASSLVAGASPEAFF. The CDR3 bases are TGCGCCAGCAGCTTGGTGGCAGGGGCGTCCCCTGAAGCTTTCTTT. The chain links TRBV5-1 to TRBJ1-1; tentative D call: TRBD1 (6 bases). V was cut by 0 bases and J by 6 bases, with 15 bases left in between. The CDR3 spans 15 residues. Per the germline V gene, CDR1 is SGHRS and CDR2 is YFSETQ.

The chain joins TRBV6-5 to TRBJ2-1; D perhaps matches TRBD1 (6 bases). Trimming pared 0 bases from V and 8 bases from J, leaving 14 bases between. Germline V gene sequence: CDR1 MNHEY, CDR2 SVGAGI. The CDR3 length is 15 residues. CDR3 sequence reads: CASSYSQGSFYEQFF. The CDR3 DNA is TGTGCCAGCAGTTACTCACAGGGCAGTTTCTATGAGCAGTTCTTC.

This clone was observed a single time. The genes are TRBV5-1 and TRBJ2-7, with D perhaps TRBD2 (5 bases). The CDR3 runs 14 residues. Trimming left V 3 bases short and J 7 bases short, with 17 bases between. CDR1 is SGHRS and CDR2 is YFSETQ in the germline V gene. Here the CDR3 reads CASSSRTSPGEQYF. The CDR3 nucleotides are TGCGCCAGCAGCTCCCGGACCTCGCCGGGGGAGCAGTACTTC.

The J gene is TRBJ2-1, the V gene TRBV4-1; 10 bases align to TRBD2. The CDR3 length is 16 residues. The J segment lost 2 bases and the V segment lost 0 bases, leaving 1 base of the junction unmatched. Looked up from germline, CDR1 is MGHRA and CDR2 is YSYEKL. In nucleotides, the CDR3 is TGCGCCAGCAGCCAAGACAGCGGGGGGGCCTACAATGAGCAGTTCTTC. Amino acid sequence: CASSQDSGGAYNEQFF.

The rearrangement uses TRBV5-6 and TRBJ1-2, with a tentative D call TRBD1 (5 bases). Germline V gives CDR1 SGHDT, CDR2 YYEEEE. Trimming cost V 4 bases and J 4 bases, with 14 bases left between them. CDR3 length: 14 residues. CDR3 nucleotides: TGTGCCAGCAGCCCCCCGGGGGAAGTCTATGGCTACACCTTC. This codes for CASSPPGEVYGYTF.

The chain is built from TRBV5-6 and TRBJ1-4; TRBD1 agrees at 7 bases. The germline V gene encodes CDR1 SGHDT and CDR2 YYEEEE. The length of the CDR3 is 13 residues. J was trimmed by 14 bases and V by 1 base; bases with no gene match: 8. This CDR3 is CASSLSEGGRLFF. CDR3 nucleotide sequence: TGTGCCAGCAGCTTGTCGGAAGGGGGCAGGCTGTTTTTT.